This is a list of T cell receptor beta chains from one sample in a study of siplizumab effects on memory and regulatory T cells. The data were produced by immunoSEQ multiplex PCR, yet TCRdb's version contains in-frame clones alone and is incomplete. In the table there are 50,000 to 70,000 clones, just over 95% of which are singletons. The material sequenced was naive CD8+ T cells sorted from blood. The receptors were sampled from a human donor in good health. The CDR3 runs from the conserved cysteine through the conserved F or W. A D gene is named only where the DNA matches it firmly.

J gene: TRBJ1-5; V gene: TRBV11-2; D gene: .; CDR3 DNA: TGTGCCAGCAGCTTAGCGGCGGGGCCCCAGCCCCAGCATTTT; CDR3 protein: CASSLAAGPQPQHF
J gene: TRBJ1-1; V gene: TRBV11-1; D gene: .; CDR3 DNA: TGTGCCAGCAGCTCCCCGACGGGGGGCACTGAAGCTTTCTTT; CDR3 protein: CASSSPTGGTEAFF
J gene: TRBJ2-7; V gene: TRBV19; D gene: .; CDR3 DNA: TGTGCCAGTAGTGCCAGACAGGACGGCTACGAGCAGTACTTC; CDR3 protein: CASSARQDGYEQYF
J gene: TRBJ2-1; V gene: TRBV7-9; D gene: TRBD2; CDR3 DNA: TGTGCCAGCAGCACACAGACTAGCGGGGGGCTTAACAATGAGCAGTTCTTC; CDR3 protein: CASSTQTSGGLNNEQFF
J gene: TRBJ2-7; V gene: TRBV11-3; D gene: .; CDR3 DNA: TGTGCCAGCAGCCCGCGGACGGGGGGCGACGAGCAGTACTTC; CDR3 protein: CASSPRTGGDEQYF
J gene: TRBJ2-4; V gene: TRBV13; D gene: TRBD1; CDR3 DNA: TGTGCCAGCGGTTTGACAGGGTCCGCCAAAAACATTCAGTACTTC; CDR3 protein: CASGLTGSAKNIQYF
J gene: TRBJ1-5; V gene: TRBV11-2; D gene: .; CDR3 DNA: TGTGCCAGCAGCCTACAGGGTTTTGATCAGCCCCAGCATTTT; CDR3 protein: CASSLQGFDQPQHF
J gene: TRBJ2-5; V gene: TRBV7-9; D gene: TRBD2; CDR3 DNA: TGTGCCAGCAGCTCTCAGACTAGCGGGGTTCAAGAGACCCAGTACTTC; CDR3 protein: CASSSQTSGVQETQYF
J gene: TRBJ1-6; V gene: TRBV5-6; D gene: .; CDR3 DNA: TGTGCCAGCAGCTTGGGCCCGGACTATAATTCACCCCTCCACTTT; CDR3 protein: CASSLGPDYNSPLHF
J gene: TRBJ2-2; V gene: TRBV4-3; D gene: TRBD2; CDR3 DNA: TGCGCCAGCAGCCAAGAACGACTAGCGGCGAACACCGGGGAGCTGTTTTTT; CDR3 protein: CASSQERLAANTGELFF
J gene: TRBJ2-1; V gene: TRBV11-2; D gene: .; CDR3 DNA: TGTGCCAGCAGCTTAGAGTTAGCACAAAAGCAGTTCTTC; CDR3 protein: CASSLELAQKQFF
J gene: TRBJ1-2; V gene: TRBV19; D gene: .; CDR3 DNA: TGTGCCACCTATCGGAGTAGGAACTATGGCTACACCTTC; CDR3 protein: CATYRSRNYGYTF
J gene: TRBJ2-1; V gene: TRBV5-1; D gene: TRBD1; CDR3 DNA: TGCGCCAGCAGCCCATATACAGGGGATGAGCAGTTCTTC; CDR3 protein: CASSPYTGDEQFF
J gene: TRBJ1-5; V gene: TRBV15; D gene: .; CDR3 DNA: TGTGCCACCAGCGTGTCGACTAATCAGCCCCAGCATTTT; CDR3 protein: CATSVSTNQPQHF
J gene: TRBJ1-1; V gene: TRBV13; D gene: .; CDR3 DNA: TGTGCCAGCAGTCCCCGAGGGCTCGTGAACACTGAAGCTTTCTTT; CDR3 protein: CASSPRGLVNTEAFF